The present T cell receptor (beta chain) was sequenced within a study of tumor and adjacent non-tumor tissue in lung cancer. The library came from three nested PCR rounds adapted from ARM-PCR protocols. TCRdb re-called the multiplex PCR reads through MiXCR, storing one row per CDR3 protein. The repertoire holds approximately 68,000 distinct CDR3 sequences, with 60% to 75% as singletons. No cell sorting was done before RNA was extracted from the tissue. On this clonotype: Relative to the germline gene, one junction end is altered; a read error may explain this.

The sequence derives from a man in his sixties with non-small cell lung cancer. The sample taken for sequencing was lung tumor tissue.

CDR3 nucleotide sequence: TGCAGTGTTCCCCAAGGCAGGGATCAGCCCCAGAATTTT. Its protein is CSVPQGRDQPQNF. The chain employs TRBV20-1 and TRBJ1-5, with D possibly TRBD1 on 5 matching bases. Germline loops: CDR1 DFQATT, CDR2 SNEGSKA (reference sequence). The CDR3 consists of 13 residues.